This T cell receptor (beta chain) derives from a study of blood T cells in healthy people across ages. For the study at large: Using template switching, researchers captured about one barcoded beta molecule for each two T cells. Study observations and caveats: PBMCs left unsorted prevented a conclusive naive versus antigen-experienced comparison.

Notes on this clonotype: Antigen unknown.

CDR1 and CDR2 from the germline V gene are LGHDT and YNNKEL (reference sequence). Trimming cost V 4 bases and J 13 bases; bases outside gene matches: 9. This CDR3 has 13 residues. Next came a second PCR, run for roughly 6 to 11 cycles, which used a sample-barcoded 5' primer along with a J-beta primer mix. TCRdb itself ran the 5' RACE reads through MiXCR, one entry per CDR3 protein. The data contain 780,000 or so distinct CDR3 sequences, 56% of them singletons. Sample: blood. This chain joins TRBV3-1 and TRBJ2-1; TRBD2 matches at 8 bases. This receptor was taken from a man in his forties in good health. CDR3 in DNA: TGTGCCAGCAGCCCTACTAGCGGTAGTCTTCAGTTCTTC. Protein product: CASSPTSGSLQFF.